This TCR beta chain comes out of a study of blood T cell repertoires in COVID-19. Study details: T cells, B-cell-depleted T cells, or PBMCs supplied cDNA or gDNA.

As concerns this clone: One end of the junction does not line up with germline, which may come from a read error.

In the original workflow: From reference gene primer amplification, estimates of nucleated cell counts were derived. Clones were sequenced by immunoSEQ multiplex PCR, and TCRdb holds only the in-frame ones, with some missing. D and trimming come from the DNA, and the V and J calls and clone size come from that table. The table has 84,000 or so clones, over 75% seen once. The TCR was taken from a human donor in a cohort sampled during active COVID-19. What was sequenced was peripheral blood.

CDR3 nucleotides: TGTGCCAGCAGTACCTCCCCTAGCGGGGACATCTTC. The encoded protein is CASSTSPSGDIF. The rearrangement joins TRBV28 to TRBJ2-1; 9 bases map to TRBD2. This CDR3 contains 12 residues. Germline CDR1 reads MDHEN; CDR2 reads SYDVKM.